What follows describes a single T cell receptor (beta chain). As processed by the authors: Using reference gene primer amplification, nucleated cell counts were estimated. Clones were sequenced by immunoSEQ multiplex PCR, and TCRdb holds only the in-frame ones, with some missing. The V and J calls and clone size were taken over from that table, and D and trimming were inferred from the DNA. The data hold 95,000 to 110,000 clones, with about nine tenths observed a single time. This specimen belongs to a study of blood T cell repertoires in COVID-19. Whole-study context: Whether acute or convalescent, the COVID-19 samples came from the United States, Italy and Spain.

Trimming pared 7 bases from V and 4 bases from J, leaving 13 bases between. The CDR3 consists of 13 residues. Germline values: CDR1 SGHAT, CDR2 FQNNGV. This rearrangement joins TRBV11-2 to TRBJ1-2, with D maybe TRBD1 (6 bases). Sequenced material: peripheral blood. The TCR sequence derives from a woman older than 75 in a cohort sampled during active COVID-19. CDR3 sequence reads: CASTTGIPYGYTF. As DNA, the CDR3 is TGTGCCAGCACAACAGGGATCCCCTATGGCTACACCTTC. The full variable domain, its missing parts supplied by reference TRBV11-2 and TRBJ1-2, is EAGVAQSPRYKIIEKRQSVAFWCNPISGHATLYWYQQILGQGPKLLIQFQNNGVVDDSQLPKDRFSAERLKGVDSTLKIQPAKLEDSAVYLCASTTGIPYGYTFGSGTRLTVV.